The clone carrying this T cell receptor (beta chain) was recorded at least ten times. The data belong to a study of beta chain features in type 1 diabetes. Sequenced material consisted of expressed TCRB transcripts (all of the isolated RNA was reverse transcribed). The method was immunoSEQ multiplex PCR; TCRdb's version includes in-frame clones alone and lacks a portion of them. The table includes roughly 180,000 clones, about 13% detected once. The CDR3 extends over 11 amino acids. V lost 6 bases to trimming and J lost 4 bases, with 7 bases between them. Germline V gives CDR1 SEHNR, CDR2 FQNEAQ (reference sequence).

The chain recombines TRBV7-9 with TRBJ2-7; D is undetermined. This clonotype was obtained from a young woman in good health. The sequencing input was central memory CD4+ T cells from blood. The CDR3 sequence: CASRQEYEQYF. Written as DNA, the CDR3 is TGTGCCAGCAGGCAAGAGTACGAGCAGTACTTC. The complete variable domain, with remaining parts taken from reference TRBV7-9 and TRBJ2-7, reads DTGVSQNPRHKITKRGQNVTFRCDPISEHNRLYWYRQTLGQGPEFLTYFQNEAQLEKSRLLSDRFSAERPKGSFSTLEIQRTEQGDSAMYLCASRQEYEQYFGPGTRLTVT.